Sequencing of this T cell receptor (beta chain) was carried out in a study of siplizumab effects on memory and regulatory T cells. Findings of the study overall: Researchers could not give a naive or memory phenotype to roughly 75-96% of proliferating CD4+ or CD8+ clones.

With 4 bases clipped from V and 2 bases from J, the junction kept 5 bases outside the gene matches. CDR1 is SQVTM and CDR2 is ANQGSEA in the germline V gene. The length of the CDR3 is 15 residues. The data were produced by immunoSEQ multiplex PCR, yet TCRdb's version contains in-frame clones alone and is incomplete. The data contain 70,000 or so clones, less than 95% of them singletons. Notes on this clone: The antigen is not known.

The genes are TRBV29-1 and TRBJ2-3; 11 bases align to TRBD1. What was sequenced was CD8+ T cells sorted from blood. This receptor was obtained from a human donor in good health. The CDR3 nucleotides read TGCAGCGTTGTCAGGACAGGGGGCGTCACAGATACGCAGTATTTT. The encoded protein is CSVVRTGGVTDTQYF.